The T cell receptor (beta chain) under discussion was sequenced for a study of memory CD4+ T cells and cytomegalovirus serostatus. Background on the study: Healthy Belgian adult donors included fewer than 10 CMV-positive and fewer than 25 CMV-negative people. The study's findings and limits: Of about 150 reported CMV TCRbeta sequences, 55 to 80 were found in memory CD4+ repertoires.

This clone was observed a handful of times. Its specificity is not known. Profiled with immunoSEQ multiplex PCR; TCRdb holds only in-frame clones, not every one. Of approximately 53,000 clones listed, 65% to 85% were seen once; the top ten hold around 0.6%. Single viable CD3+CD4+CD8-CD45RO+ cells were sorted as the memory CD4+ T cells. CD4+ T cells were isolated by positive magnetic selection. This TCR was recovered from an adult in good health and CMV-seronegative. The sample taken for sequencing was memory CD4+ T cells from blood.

As DNA, the CDR3 is TGTGCCAGCAGCTTACAGGGGCGAAATTCACCCCTCCACTTT. Translation gives CASSLQGRNSPLHF. The chain links TRBV7-6 to TRBJ1-6; weak D call: TRBD1 (6 bases). Germline CDR1 is SGHVS and CDR2 is FNYEAQ. There are 14 residues in the CDR3. V gave up 2 bases and J gave up 7 bases, with 9 bases separating them. Looking up the rest from reference TRBV7-6 and TRBJ1-6 gives the full variable domain: GAGVSQSPRYKVTKRGQDVALRCDPISGHVSLYWYRQALGQGPEFLTYFNYEAQQDKSGLPNDRFSAERPEGSISTLTIQRTEQRDSAMYRCASSLQGRNSPLHFGNGTRLTVT.